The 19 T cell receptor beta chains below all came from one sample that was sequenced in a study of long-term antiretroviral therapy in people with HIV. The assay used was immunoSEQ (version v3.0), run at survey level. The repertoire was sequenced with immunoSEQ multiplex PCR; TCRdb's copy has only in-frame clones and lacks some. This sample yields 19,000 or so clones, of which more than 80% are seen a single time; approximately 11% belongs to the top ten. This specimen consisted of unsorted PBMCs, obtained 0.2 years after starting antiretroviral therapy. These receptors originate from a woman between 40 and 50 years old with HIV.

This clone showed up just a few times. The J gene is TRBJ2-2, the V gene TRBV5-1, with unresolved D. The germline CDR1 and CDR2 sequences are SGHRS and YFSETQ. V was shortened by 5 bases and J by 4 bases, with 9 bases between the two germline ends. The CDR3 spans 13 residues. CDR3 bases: TGCGCCAGCAGTACGCGTGGCACCGGGGAGCTGTTTTTT. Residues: CASSTRGTGELFF.

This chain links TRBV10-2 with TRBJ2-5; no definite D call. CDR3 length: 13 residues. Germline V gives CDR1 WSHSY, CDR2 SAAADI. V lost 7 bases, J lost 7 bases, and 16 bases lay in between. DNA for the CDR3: TGCGCCAGCACCCCTCTCTACATCGGGACCCAGTACTTC. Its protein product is CASTPLYIGTQYF.

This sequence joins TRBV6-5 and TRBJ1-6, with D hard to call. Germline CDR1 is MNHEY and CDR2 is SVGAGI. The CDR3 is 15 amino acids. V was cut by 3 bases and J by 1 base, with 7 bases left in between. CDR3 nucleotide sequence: TGTGCCAGCAGTTATTGGGAGTCCTATAATTCACCCCTCCACTTT. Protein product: CASSYWESYNSPLHF.

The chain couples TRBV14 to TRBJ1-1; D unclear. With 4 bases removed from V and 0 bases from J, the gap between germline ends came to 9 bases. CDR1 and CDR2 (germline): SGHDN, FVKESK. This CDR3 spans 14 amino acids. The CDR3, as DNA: TGTGCCAGCAGCCCCTGGGGAATGAACACTGAAGCTTTCTTT. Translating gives CASSPWGMNTEAFF.

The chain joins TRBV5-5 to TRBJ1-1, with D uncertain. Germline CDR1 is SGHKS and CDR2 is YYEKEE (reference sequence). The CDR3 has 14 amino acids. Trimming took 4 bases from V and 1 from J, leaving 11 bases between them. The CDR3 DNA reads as TGTGCCAGCAGCCCCATTGCGGGGAACACTGAAGCTTTCTTT. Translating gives CASSPIAGNTEAFF.

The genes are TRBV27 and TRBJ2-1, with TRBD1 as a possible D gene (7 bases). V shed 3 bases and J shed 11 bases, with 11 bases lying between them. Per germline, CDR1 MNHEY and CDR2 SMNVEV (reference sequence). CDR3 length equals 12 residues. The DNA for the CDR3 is TGTGCCAGCAGTTTCGGGGGACAGCAGCAGTTCTTC. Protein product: CASSFGGQQQFF.

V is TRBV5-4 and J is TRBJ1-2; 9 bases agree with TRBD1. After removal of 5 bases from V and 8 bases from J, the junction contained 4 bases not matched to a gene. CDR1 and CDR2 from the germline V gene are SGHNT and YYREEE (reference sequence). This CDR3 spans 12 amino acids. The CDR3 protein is CASRRTGEGYTF. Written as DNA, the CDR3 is TGTGCCAGCAGAAGGACAGGGGAGGGCTACACCTTC.

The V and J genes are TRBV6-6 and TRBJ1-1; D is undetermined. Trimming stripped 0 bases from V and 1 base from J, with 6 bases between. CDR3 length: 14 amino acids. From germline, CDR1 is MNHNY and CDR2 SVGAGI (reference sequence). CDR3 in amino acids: CASSYSAGNTEAFF. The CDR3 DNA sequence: TGTGCCAGCAGTTACTCGGCAGGGAACACTGAAGCTTTCTTT.

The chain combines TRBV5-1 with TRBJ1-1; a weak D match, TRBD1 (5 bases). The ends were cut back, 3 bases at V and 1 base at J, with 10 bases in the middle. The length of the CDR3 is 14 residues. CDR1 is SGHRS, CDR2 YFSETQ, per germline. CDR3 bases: TGCGCCAGCAGCTCCCAGGGCACGAACACTGAAGCTTTCTTT. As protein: CASSSQGTNTEAFF.

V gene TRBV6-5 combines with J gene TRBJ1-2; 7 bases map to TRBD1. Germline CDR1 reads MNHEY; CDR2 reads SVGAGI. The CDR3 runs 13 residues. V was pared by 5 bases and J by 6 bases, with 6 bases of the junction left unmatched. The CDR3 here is CASSPNRGNGYTF. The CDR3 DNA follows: TGTGCCAGCAGTCCGAACAGGGGCAATGGCTACACCTTC.

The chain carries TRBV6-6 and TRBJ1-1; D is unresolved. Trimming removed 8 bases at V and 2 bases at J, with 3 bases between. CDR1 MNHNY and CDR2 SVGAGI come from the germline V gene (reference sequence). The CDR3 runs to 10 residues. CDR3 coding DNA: TGTGCCAGCGGAAACACTGAAGCTTTCTTT. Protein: CASGNTEAFF.

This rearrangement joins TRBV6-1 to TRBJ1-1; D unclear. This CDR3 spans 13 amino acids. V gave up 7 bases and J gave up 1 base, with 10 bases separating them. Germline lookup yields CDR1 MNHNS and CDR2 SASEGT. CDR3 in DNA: TGTGCCAGCATTCTTGCACCGAACACTGAAGCTTTCTTT. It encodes CASILAPNTEAFF.

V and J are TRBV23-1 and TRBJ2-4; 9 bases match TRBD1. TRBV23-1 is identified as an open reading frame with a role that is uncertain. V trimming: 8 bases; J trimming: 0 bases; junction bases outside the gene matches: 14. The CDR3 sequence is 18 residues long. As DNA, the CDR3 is TGCGCCAGCCGAATCCGGGACAGGGAGGTTCTAGCCAAAAACATTCAGTACTTC. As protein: CASRIRDREVLAKNIQYF.

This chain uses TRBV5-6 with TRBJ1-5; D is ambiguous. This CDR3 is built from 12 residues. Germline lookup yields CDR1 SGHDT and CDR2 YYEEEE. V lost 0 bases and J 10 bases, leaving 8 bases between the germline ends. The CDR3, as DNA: TGTGCCAGCAGCTTGGGGACGGGTCCCCAGCATTTT. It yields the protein CASSLGTGPQHF.

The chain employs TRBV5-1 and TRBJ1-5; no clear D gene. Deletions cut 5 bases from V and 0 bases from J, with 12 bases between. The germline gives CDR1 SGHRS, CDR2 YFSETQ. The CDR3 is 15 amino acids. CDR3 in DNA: TGCGCCAGCAGTGTAATGGACCCTAGCAATCAGCCCCAGCATTTT. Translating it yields CASSVMDPSNQPQHF.

CDR3: CASSLAGGLEQFF. The CDR3 coding sequence is TGTGCCAGCAGCTTAGCGGGAGGCCTTGAGCAGTTCTTC. This sequence joins TRBV7-6 and TRBJ2-1; D might be TRBD2 (6 bases). Germline CDR1 and CDR2: SGHVS and FNYEAQ. V lost 0 bases and J 9 bases, leaving 9 bases between the germline ends. This CDR3 contains 13 residues. Variable domain in full (rest from reference TRBV7-6 and TRBJ2-1): GAGVSQSPRYKVTKRGQDVALRCDPISGHVSLYWYRQALGQGPEFLTYFNYEAQQDKSGLPNDRFSAERPEGSISTLTIQRTEQRDSAMYRCASSLAGGLEQFFGPGTRLTVL.

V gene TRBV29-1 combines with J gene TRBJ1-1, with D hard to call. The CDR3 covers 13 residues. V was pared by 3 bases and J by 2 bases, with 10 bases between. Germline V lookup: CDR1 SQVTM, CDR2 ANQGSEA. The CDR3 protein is CSVEDGLNTEAFF. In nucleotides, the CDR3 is TGCAGCGTTGAGGACGGATTAAACACTGAAGCTTTCTTT.

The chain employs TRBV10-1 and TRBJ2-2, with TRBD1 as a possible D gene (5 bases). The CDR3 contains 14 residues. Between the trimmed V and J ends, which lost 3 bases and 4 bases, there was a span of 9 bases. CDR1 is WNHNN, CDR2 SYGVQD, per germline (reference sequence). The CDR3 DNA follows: TGCGCCAGCAGTGATAATAGGGGCACCGGGGAGCTGTTTTTT. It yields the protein CASSDNRGTGELFF.

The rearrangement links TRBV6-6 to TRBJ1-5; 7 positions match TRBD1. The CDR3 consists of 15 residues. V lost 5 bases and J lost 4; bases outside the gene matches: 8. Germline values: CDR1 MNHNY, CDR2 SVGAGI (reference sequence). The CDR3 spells CASSLKGASNQPQHF. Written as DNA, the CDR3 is TGTGCCAGCAGTCTAAAGGGGGCCTCGAATCAGCCCCAGCATTTT.